This T cell receptor (beta chain) stems from a study of cytomegalovirus exposure and HLA in healthy donors. The CDR3 sequence is 13 residues long. V shed 7 bases and J 3 bases; nucleotides not matched to a gene: 4. Germline loops: CDR1 SNHLY, CDR2 FYNNEI. Findings and limits, study-wide: While the bulk of TCR sequences proved rare, some public TCRs turned up in many donors.

In the PCR, 60 Vbeta and 13 Jbeta primers were used. Generated by immunoSEQ multiplex PCR, the TCRdb table keeps only in-frame clones and is missing some. This table has over 45,000 clones, approximately 80% appearing once. This clone has a handful of counts. Antigen specificity is unknown. Sample: PBMCs. This rearrangement joins TRBV2 to TRBJ2-7, with TRBD1 identical over 9 bases. The clonotype was recovered from a man aged 30-40 years in good health and CMV-seronegative. This chain's CDR3 is CASISDRGYEQYF. DNA of the CDR3: TGTGCCAGCATATCGGACAGGGGCTACGAGCAGTACTTC.